This note documents a single T cell receptor (beta chain) sequence. This specimen belongs to a study of shared clonotypes between healthy human individuals. Using immunoSEQ multiplex PCR, the repertoire was profiled, and TCRdb retains in-frame clones only, with some absent. Among over a million clones listed, around 76% were seen once. The CDR3 contains 12 residues. V was pared by 6 bases and J by 6 bases, with 8 bases between. Germline CDR1 and CDR2: LNHDA and SQIVND (reference sequence). The V call is TRBV19, the J call TRBJ1-4; D is ambiguous. The sequenced material came from memory CD4+ T cells sorted from blood. Subset noted: CD45RA-negative fraction. The sequence derives from a man in his late teens or twenties in good health. This CDR3 is CASRPRDEKLFF. The DNA of the CDR3 is TGTGCCAGTAGACCGAGGGATGAAAAACTGTTTTTT.